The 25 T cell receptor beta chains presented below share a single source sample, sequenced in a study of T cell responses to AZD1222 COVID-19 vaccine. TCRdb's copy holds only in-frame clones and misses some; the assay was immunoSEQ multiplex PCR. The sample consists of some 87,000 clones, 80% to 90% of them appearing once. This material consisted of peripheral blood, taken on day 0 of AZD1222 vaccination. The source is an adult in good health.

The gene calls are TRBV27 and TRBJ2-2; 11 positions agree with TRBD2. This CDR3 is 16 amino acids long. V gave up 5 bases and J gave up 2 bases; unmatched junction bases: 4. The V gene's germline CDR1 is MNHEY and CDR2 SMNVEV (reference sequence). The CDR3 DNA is TGTGCCAGCAGTACCAGACTAGCGGGAAACACCGGGGAGCTGTTTTTT. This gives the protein CASSTRLAGNTGELFF.

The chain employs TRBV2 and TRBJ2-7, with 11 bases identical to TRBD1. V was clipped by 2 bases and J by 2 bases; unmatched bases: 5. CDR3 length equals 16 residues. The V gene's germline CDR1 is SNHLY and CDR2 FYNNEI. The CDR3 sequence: CASSERWGQGAYEQYF. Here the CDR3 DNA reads TGTGCCAGCAGTGAACGGTGGGGACAGGGGGCCTACGAGCAGTACTTC.

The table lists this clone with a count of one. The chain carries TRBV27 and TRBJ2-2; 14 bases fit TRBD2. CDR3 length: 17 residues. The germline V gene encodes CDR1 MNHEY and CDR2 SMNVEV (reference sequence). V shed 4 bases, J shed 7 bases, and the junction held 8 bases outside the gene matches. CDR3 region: CASSSSGLAGAGGELFF. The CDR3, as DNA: TGTGCCAGCAGTTCCTCGGGACTAGCGGGAGCGGGCGGGGAGCTGTTTTTT.

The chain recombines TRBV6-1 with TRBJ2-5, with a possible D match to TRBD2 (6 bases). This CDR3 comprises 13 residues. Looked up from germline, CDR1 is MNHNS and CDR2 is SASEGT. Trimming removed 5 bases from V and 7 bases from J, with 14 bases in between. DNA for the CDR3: TGTGCCAGCAGTCCGGGGGTTTTGGGGACCCAGTACTTC. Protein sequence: CASSPGVLGTQYF.

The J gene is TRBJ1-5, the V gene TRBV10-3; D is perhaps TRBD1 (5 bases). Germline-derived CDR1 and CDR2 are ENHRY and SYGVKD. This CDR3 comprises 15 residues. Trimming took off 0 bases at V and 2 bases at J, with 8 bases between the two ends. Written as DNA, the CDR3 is TGTGCCATCAGTGAGTCGACGGGACGCAATCAGCCCCAGCATTTT. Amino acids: CAISESTGRNQPQHF.

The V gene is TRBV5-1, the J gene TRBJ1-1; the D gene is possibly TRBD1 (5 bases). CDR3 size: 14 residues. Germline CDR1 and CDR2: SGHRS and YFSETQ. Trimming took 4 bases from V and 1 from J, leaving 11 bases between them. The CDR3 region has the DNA TGCGCCAGCAGCATAGGACATACGAACACTGAAGCTTTCTTT. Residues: CASSIGHTNTEAFF.

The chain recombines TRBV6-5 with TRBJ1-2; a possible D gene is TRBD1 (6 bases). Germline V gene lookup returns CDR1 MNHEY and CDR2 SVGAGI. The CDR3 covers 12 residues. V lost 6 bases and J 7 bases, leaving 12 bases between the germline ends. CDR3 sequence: CASSSQGAGYTF. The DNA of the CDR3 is TGTGCCAGCAGCTCACAGGGAGCTGGCTACACCTTC.

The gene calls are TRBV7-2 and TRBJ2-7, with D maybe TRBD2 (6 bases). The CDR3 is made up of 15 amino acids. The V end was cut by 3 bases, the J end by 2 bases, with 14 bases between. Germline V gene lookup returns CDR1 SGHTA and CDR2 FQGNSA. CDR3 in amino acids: CASSLMIADTYEQYF. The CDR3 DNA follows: TGTGCCAGCAGCTTGATGATAGCGGACACCTACGAGCAGTACTTC. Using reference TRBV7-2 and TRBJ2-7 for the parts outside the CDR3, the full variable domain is GAGVSQSPSNKVTEKGKDVELRCDPISGHTALYWYRQSLGQGLEFLIYFQGNSAPDKSGLPSDRFSAERTGGSVSTLTIQRTQQEDSAVYLCASSLMIADTYEQYFGPGTRLTVT.

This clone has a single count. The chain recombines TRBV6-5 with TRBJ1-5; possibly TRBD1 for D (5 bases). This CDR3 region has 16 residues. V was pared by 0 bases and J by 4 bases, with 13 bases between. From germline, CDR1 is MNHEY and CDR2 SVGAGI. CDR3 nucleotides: TGTGCCAGCAGTTACTCGAACCAGGGAGGTAATCAGCCCCAGCATTTT. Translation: CASSYSNQGGNQPQHF.

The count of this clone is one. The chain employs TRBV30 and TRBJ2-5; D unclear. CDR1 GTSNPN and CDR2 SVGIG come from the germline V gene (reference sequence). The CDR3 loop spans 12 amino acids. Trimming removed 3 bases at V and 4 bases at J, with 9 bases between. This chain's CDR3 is CAWSKAGETQYF. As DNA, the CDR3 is TGTGCCTGGAGCAAAGCTGGAGAGACCCAGTACTTC.

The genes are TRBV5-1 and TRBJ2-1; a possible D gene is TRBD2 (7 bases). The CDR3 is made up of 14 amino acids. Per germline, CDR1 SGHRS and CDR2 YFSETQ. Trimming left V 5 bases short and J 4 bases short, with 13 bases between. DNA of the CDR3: TGCGCCAGCAGGCGGGGGCTAGAATACAATGAGCAGTTCTTC. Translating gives CASRRGLEYNEQFF.

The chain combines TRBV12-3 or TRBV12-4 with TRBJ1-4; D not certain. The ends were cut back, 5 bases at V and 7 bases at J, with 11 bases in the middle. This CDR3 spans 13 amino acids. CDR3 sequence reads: CASSMDVSEKLFF. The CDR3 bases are TGTGCCAGCAGTATGGACGTTAGTGAAAAACTGTTTTTT.

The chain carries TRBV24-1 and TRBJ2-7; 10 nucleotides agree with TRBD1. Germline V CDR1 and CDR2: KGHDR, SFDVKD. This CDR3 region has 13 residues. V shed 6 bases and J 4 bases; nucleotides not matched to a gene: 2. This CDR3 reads CATSRDRGYEQYF. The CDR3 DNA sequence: TGTGCCACCAGTAGGGACAGGGGTTACGAGCAGTACTTC.

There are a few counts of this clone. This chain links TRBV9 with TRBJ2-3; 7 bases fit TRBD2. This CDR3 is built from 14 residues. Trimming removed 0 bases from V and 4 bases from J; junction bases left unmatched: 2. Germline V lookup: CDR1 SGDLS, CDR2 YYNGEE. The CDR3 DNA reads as TGTGCCAGCAGCGTAGGGCGGGAGCCAGATACGCAGTATTTT. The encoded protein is CASSVGREPDTQYF.

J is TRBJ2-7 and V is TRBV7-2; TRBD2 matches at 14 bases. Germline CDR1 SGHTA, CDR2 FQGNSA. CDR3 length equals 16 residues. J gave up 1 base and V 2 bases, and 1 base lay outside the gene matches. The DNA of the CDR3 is TGTGCCAGCAGCTTAAGGACTAGCGGGAGGTCCTACGAGCAGTACTTC. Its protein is CASSLRTSGRSYEQYF.

The CDR3 here is CASSSGVAINQPQHF. The DNA of the CDR3 is TGTGCCAGCAGCTCTGGGGTAGCGATCAATCAGCCCCAGCATTTT. The chain combines TRBV5-8 with TRBJ1-5; D remains ambiguous. Trimming took off 3 bases at V and 3 bases at J, with 13 bases between the two ends. Germline V CDR1 and CDR2: SGHTS, YDEGEE. The CDR3 has 15 residues.

The CDR3 DNA follows: TGCGCCAGCAGCCCTGGACAGGGGAACTATGGCTACACCTTC. This sequence encodes CASSPGQGNYGYTF. The chain has TRBV5-1 and TRBJ1-2, with 9 bases fitting TRBD1. CDR1 is SGHRS and CDR2 is YFSETQ in the germline V gene. The trim removed 4 bases at V and 2 bases at J, leaving 3 bases unmatched. The CDR3 runs 14 residues.

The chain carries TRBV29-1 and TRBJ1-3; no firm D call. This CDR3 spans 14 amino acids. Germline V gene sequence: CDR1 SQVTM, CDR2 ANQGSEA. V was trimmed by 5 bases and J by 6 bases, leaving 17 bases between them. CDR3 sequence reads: CSVRRAGRINTIYF. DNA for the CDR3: TGCAGCGTTCGGCGGGCGGGCAGGATAAACACCATATATTTT.

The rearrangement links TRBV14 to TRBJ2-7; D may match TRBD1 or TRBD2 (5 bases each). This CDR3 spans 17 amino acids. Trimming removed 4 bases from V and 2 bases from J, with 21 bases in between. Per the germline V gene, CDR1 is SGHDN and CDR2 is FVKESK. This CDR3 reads CASSRASYGGFPYEQYF. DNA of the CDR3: TGTGCCAGCAGCCGGGCCTCTTATGGGGGTTTTCCCTACGAGCAGTACTTC.

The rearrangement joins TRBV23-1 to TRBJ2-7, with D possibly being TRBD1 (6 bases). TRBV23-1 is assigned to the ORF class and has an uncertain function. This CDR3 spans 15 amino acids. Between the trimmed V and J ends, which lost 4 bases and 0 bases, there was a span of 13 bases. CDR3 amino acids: CASSRGRGSSYEQYF. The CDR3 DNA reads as TGCGCCAGCAGTCGCGGTAGGGGGAGCTCCTACGAGCAGTACTTC.

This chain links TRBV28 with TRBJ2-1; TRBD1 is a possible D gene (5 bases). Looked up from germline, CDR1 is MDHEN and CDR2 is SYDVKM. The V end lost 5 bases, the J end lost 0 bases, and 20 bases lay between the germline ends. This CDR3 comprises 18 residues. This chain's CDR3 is CASSPYIFRGNSYNEQFF. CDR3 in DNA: TGTGCCAGCAGTCCCTACATATTTAGGGGAAACTCCTACAATGAGCAGTTCTTC.

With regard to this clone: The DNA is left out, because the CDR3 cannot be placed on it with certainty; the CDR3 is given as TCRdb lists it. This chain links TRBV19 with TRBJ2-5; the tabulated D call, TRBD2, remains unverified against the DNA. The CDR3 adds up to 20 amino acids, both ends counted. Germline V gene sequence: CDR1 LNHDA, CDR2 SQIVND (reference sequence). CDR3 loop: CASSVRGPSTTSGSRETQYF.

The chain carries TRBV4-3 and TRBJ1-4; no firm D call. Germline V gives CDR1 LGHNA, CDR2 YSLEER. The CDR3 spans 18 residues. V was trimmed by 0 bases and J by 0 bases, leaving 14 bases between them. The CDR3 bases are TGCGCCAGCAGCCAAGATATCGGCGGTCGCGCAACTAATGAAAAACTGTTTTTT. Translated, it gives CASSQDIGGRATNEKLFF.

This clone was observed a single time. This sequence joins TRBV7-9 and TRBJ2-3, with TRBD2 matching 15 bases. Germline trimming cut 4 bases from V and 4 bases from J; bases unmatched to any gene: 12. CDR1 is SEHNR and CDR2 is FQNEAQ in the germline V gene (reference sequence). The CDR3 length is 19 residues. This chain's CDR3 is CASSWGATGLAGGSDTQYF. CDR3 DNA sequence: TGTGCCAGCAGCTGGGGGGCCACGGGACTAGCGGGAGGCTCAGATACGCAGTATTTT.

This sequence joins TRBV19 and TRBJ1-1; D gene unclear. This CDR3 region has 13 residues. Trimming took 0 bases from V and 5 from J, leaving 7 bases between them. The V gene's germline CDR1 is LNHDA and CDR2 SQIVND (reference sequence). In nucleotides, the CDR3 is TGTGCCAGTAGTATAGAGGAATGGACTGAAGCTTTCTTT. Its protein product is CASSIEEWTEAFF.